This TCR beta chain is drawn from a study of identifying expanded T cells in peripheral blood. Study observations and caveats: Across healthy donors, higher total template counts meant significantly greater roughly 2-week count variance.

This clone was seen once. As yet, its antigen is unknown. The protocol was immunoSEQ multiplex PCR, while the TCRdb copy is restricted to in-frame clones and leaves out a portion. The sample shows around 100,000 clones, 80% to 90% of them seen only once. Germline CDR1 reads SGHNT; CDR2 reads YYREEE (reference sequence). This CDR3 has 14 amino acids. V lost 4 bases to trimming and J lost 0 bases, with 5 bases between them. The source of this sequence is a person aged 18 to 75 in good health. J is TRBJ2-6 and V is TRBV5-4; no reliable D call. Sequenced input: blood. The CDR3 loop is CASSLSSGANVLTF. The CDR3 DNA reads as TGTGCCAGCAGCCTAAGCTCTGGGGCCAACGTCCTGACTTTC.